The 23 T cell receptor beta chains below all came from one sample that was sequenced in a study of blood T cell repertoires in COVID-19. TCRdb keeps only in-frame clones here, not all; method: immunoSEQ multiplex PCR. The sample carries around 250,000 clones, 85% recorded once. What was sequenced was PBMCs or T cells enriched from blood (not recorded which). These receptors came from a woman aged 45-65 years with acute COVID-19.

The gene calls are TRBV27 and TRBJ1-2; tentative D call: TRBD1 (6 bases). Germline V gene data show CDR1 as MNHEY and CDR2 as SMNVEV (reference sequence). Trimming removed 7 bases at V and 0 bases at J, with 18 bases between. The CDR3 covers 16 residues. DNA for the CDR3: TGTGCCAGCACTCCCTTGGGACAATCTTCTAACTATGGCTACACCTTC. Translation: CASTPLGQSSNYGYTF.

The chain recombines TRBV2 with TRBJ1-1; the match to TRBD1 covers 7 bases. Trimming took 2 bases from V and 5 from J; bases not matched to a gene: 14. The CDR3 has 17 amino acids. CDR1 is SNHLY, CDR2 FYNNEI, per germline. The chain's CDR3 is CASSEPTGSRGYTEAFF. The CDR3 nucleotides read TGTGCCAGCAGTGAACCGACAGGGTCGCGGGGTTATACTGAAGCTTTCTTT. Full variable domain (remainder filled in from reference TRBV2 and TRBJ1-1): EPEVTQTPSHQVTQMGQEVILRCVPISNHLYFYWYRQILGQKVEFLVSFYNNEISEKSEIFDDQFSVERPDGSNFTLKIRSTKLEDSAMYFCASSEPTGSRGYTEAFFGQGTRLTVV.

The chain joins TRBV3-1 (or the pseudogene TRBV3-2) to TRBJ1-2, with D uncertain. Germline V gene lookup returns CDR1 LGHDT and CDR2 YNNKEL (reference sequence). This CDR3 has 14 residues. Deletions cut 2 bases from V and 8 bases from J, with 15 bases between. In DNA, the CDR3 is TGTGCCAGCAGCCAACAGACCTTCGGGAGAGGCTACACCTTC. Amino acids: CASSQQTFGRGYTF.

A few counts support this clone. This rearrangement joins TRBV19 to TRBJ1-4; the D gene is possibly TRBD1 (5 bases). CDR3 length: 15 amino acids. CDR1 and CDR2 from the germline V gene are LNHDA and SQIVND (reference sequence). V lost 6 bases, J lost 1 base, and 12 bases lay in between. The CDR3 DNA reads TGTGCCAGTAGCCCCCAGGGCGGAACTAATGAAAAACTGTTTTTT. Its protein is CASSPQGGTNEKLFF. The full variable domain, rest sourced from reference TRBV19 and TRBJ1-4, is DGGITQSPKYLFRKEGQNVTLSCEQNLNHDAMYWYRQDPGQGLRLIYYSQIVNDFQKGDIAEGYSVSREKKESFPLTVTSAQKNPTAFYLCASSPQGGTNEKLFFGSGTQLSVL.

The J gene is TRBJ1-2, the V gene TRBV7-2, with TRBD1 identical over 8 bases. This CDR3 region has 15 residues. The V segment lost 2 bases and the J segment 12 bases; nucleotides outside the gene matches: 14. CDR1 and CDR2 from the germline V gene are SGHTA and FQGNSA. CDR3 amino acids: CASSLNQQGVYPDTF. DNA of the CDR3: TGTGCCAGCAGCTTAAATCAACAGGGGGTCTATCCTGACACCTTC.

The gene calls are TRBV7-9 and TRBJ1-5, with D possibly matching TRBD1 (5 bases). The CDR3 runs to 12 residues. Trimming left V 1 base short and J 12 bases short, with 10 bases between. Germline V gene data show CDR1 as SEHNR and CDR2 as FQNEAQ (reference sequence). CDR3 coding DNA: TGTGCCAGCAGCTTAGGGTCAAGGGGCCAGCATTTT. This translates into CASSLGSRGQHF.

The table lists this clone with many counts. This chain uses TRBV5-4 with TRBJ2-1, with D uncertain. The CDR3 is made up of 12 amino acids. Germline CDR1 and CDR2: SGHNT and YYREEE (reference sequence). Trimming cost V 4 bases and J 9 bases, with 11 bases left between them. The CDR3 sequence is CASSLDSSEQFF. The CDR3 coding sequence is TGTGCCAGCAGCCTCGACTCCAGTGAGCAGTTCTTC.

The chain couples TRBV10-1 to TRBJ2-1; D call uncertain. The length of the CDR3 is 13 residues. Germline CDR1 reads WNHNN; CDR2 reads SYGVQD (reference sequence). The V end lost 0 bases, the J end lost 4 bases, and 4 bases lay between the germline ends. CDR3 sequence (DNA): TGCGCCAGCAGTGAGTCGAGATACAATGAGCAGTTCTTC. This translates into CASSESRYNEQFF.

The chain is built from TRBV12-5 and TRBJ1-2; no clear D gene. This CDR3 is 11 amino acids long. Trimming left V 0 bases short and J 10 bases short, with 6 bases between. Germline-derived CDR1 and CDR2 are LGHNT and FRNRAP. The CDR3 reads CASGLVADYTF. The CDR3 nucleotides read TGTGCTAGTGGTTTGGTAGCCGACTACACCTTC.

A few counts support this clone. The chain recombines TRBV7-9 with TRBJ2-2; D is unresolved. Germline-derived CDR1 and CDR2 are SEHNR and FQNEAQ (reference sequence). There are 14 residues in the CDR3. V was shortened by 0 bases and J by 1 base, with 3 bases between the two germline ends. CDR3 nucleotide sequence: TGTGCCAGCAGCTTAGCCCGGAACACCGGGGAGCTGTTTTTT. Encoded protein: CASSLARNTGELFF.

V gene TRBV9 combines with J gene TRBJ2-3; 11 positions match TRBD2. Germline V gene lookup returns CDR1 SGDLS and CDR2 YYNGEE. The CDR3 runs to 19 residues. V gave up 6 bases and J gave up 4 bases; unmatched junction bases: 19. The CDR3 reads CASNPGLGLAGGRSDTQYF. In nucleotides, the CDR3 is TGTGCCAGCAACCCAGGGTTGGGGCTAGCGGGGGGTCGATCAGATACGCAGTATTTT.

The CDR3 DNA follows: TGTGCCAGCAGTCCGATGCAGGGGGCGCTTGGCTACACCTTC. It yields the protein CASSPMQGALGYTF. The chain carries TRBV27 and TRBJ1-2, with 8 bases lining up with TRBD1. The CDR3 contains 14 residues. The germline V gene encodes CDR1 MNHEY and CDR2 SMNVEV (reference sequence). V lost 5 bases, J lost 7 bases, and 9 bases stayed unmatched.

This clone has just one count. The sample holds other DNA sequences that translate to the same CDR3. The V call is TRBV7-2, the J call TRBJ2-1; TRBD2 agrees at 13 bases. Trimming took 1 base from V and 6 from J; bases not matched to a gene: 0. Germline V CDR1 and CDR2: SGHTA, FQGNSA. CDR3 length: 15 amino acids. The CDR3 DNA sequence: TGTGCCAGCAGCTTAGGACTAGCGGGGGGCAATGAGCAGTTCTTC. Translation: CASSLGLAGGNEQFF.

The V gene is TRBV5-4, the J gene TRBJ2-3; 13 nucleotides align to TRBD2. The germline V gene encodes CDR1 SGHNT and CDR2 YYREEE (reference sequence). The CDR3 extends over 18 amino acids. The V segment lost 0 bases and the J segment 2 bases; nucleotides outside the gene matches: 6. The CDR3 region is CASSLGLAGGLTTDTQYF. DNA for the CDR3: TGTGCCAGCAGCTTGGGACTAGCGGGGGGCCTAACCACAGATACGCAGTATTTT.

The chain recombines TRBV6-2 or TRBV6-3 with TRBJ1-1; no reliable D call. The CDR3 is 15 amino acids. Germline V gene data show CDR1 as MNHEY and CDR2 as SVGEGT. The V gene lost 6 bases and the J gene lost 3 bases, with 17 bases spanning the gap. The CDR3, as DNA: TGTGCCAGCAGACCTGGTTGGGCGGGGTACACTGAAGCTTTCTTT. This gives the protein CASRPGWAGYTEAFF.

This clone was observed a few times. V usage is TRBV24-1 and J usage is TRBJ1-1, with TRBD1 matching 11 bases. After removal of 9 bases from V and 1 base from J, the junction contained 6 bases not matched to a gene. CDR1 KGHDR and CDR2 SFDVKD come from the germline V gene. This CDR3 is 15 amino acids long. DNA for the CDR3: TGTGCCACCCGGGGACAGGGGGTCGGGAACACTGAAGCTTTCTTT. Translation gives CATRGQGVGNTEAFF.

The V gene is TRBV19, the J gene TRBJ1-2, with TRBD1 as a possible D gene (5 bases). Trimming cost V 5 bases and J 4 bases, with 20 bases left between them. The CDR3 consists of 16 residues. The germline V gene has CDR1 LNHDA and CDR2 SQIVND (reference sequence). The CDR3 protein is CASSVDEGQFFYGYTF. In nucleotides, the CDR3 is TGTGCCAGTAGTGTGGATGAAGGACAATTCTTCTATGGCTACACCTTC.

The J gene is TRBJ1-2, the V gene TRBV14; 7 bases are a match to TRBD1. The germline V gene encodes CDR1 SGHDN and CDR2 FVKESK. This CDR3 contains 15 residues. The V gene end was trimmed by 0 bases and the J gene end by 8 bases; junction bases not matched to a gene: 9. For the CDR3, the DNA is TGTGCCAGCAGCCAAGATCTCGGGACAGAAAAAGGCTACACCTTC. Its protein is CASSQDLGTEKGYTF.

The chain joins TRBV11-3 to TRBJ2-1; 10 nucleotides align to TRBD1. V lost 2 bases to trimming and J lost 5 bases; unmatched junction nucleotides: 3. The CDR3 has 15 residues. CDR1 SGHNT and CDR2 YENEEA come from the germline V gene. The CDR3 spells CASSLTGQGNNEQFF. The DNA of the CDR3 is TGTGCCAGCAGCTTAACGGGACAGGGGAACAATGAGCAGTTCTTC.

This chain connects TRBV15 to TRBJ1-5, with TRBD1 identical over 9 bases. This CDR3 contains 15 residues. With 0 bases clipped from V and 11 bases from J, the junction kept 8 bases outside the gene matches. Germline V gives CDR1 LNHNV, CDR2 YYDKDF (reference sequence). The CDR3 here is CATSRDPGQGGSQHF. The CDR3 DNA reads as TGTGCCACCAGCAGAGACCCGGGACAGGGAGGATCCCAGCATTTT.

The chain has TRBV5-1 and TRBJ2-1; 9 positions match TRBD2. V was clipped by 0 bases and J by 4 bases; unmatched bases: 5. Germline CDR1 SGHRS, CDR2 YFSETQ. This CDR3 spans 16 amino acids. The CDR3 here is CASSLAGAGGYNEQFF. In DNA, the CDR3 is TGCGCCAGCAGCTTGGCCGGAGCGGGGGGTTACAATGAGCAGTTCTTC.

This clone was detected once. The chain joins TRBV19 to TRBJ1-4; the D gene is possibly TRBD1 (5 bases). Germline CDR1 reads LNHDA; CDR2 reads SQIVND (reference sequence). Trimming took 7 bases from V and 3 from J, leaving 6 bases between them. The CDR3 contains 12 residues. The CDR3 loop reads CASTRANEKLFF. The CDR3 DNA reads TGTGCCAGTACCAGGGCTAATGAAAAACTGTTTTTT.

This chain connects TRBV11-3 to TRBJ2-3; TRBD2 matches at 13 bases. In germline, CDR1 is SGHNT, CDR2 YENEEA. The V gene end was trimmed by 1 base and the J gene end by 4 bases; junction bases not matched to a gene: 5. The CDR3 covers 17 residues. The DNA of the CDR3 is TGTGCCAGCAGCTTAGCACTAGCGGGGGGGCGCGCAGATACGCAGTATTTT. As protein: CASSLALAGGRADTQYF. The full variable domain, completed using reference TRBV11-3 and TRBJ2-3, is EAGVVQSPRYKIIEKKQPVAFWCNPISGHNTLYWYLQNLGQGPELLIRYENEEAVDDSQLPKDRFSAERLKGVDSTLKIQPAELGDSAVYLCASSLALAGGRADTQYFGPGTRLTVL.